These 18 T cell receptor beta chains were all obtained from the same sample, sequenced in a study of identifying expanded T cells in peripheral blood. The table came from immunoSEQ multiplex PCR; TCRdb's copy has only in-frame clones and leaves some out. Counted here are 70,000 to 95,000 clones, 88% occurring once; the ten biggest clones make up 3% to 5%. Source material: blood. The receptor set was obtained from a person aged 18 to 70 in good health.

This clone was counted a few times. V usage is TRBV9 and J usage is TRBJ1-2, with 7 bases identical to TRBD1. This CDR3 has 13 amino acids. Looked up from germline, CDR1 is SGDLS and CDR2 is YYNGEE. V was pared by 6 bases and J by 3 bases, with 5 bases of the junction left unmatched. The CDR3 sequence is CASNPGGDYGYTF. The DNA for the CDR3 is TGTGCCAGCAACCCAGGGGGTGACTATGGCTACACCTTC.

V usage is TRBV5-1 and J usage is TRBJ2-3, with D tentatively TRBD1 (6 bases). Trimming took off 1 base at V and 2 bases at J, with 11 bases between the two ends. Germline loops: CDR1 SGHRS, CDR2 YFSETQ. The CDR3 consists of 15 residues. The CDR3, as DNA: TGCGCCAGCAGCTTGACAGGGAAGGCCACAGATACGCAGTATTTT. Amino acids: CASSLTGKATDTQYF.

The gene calls are TRBV28 and TRBJ2-1; D perhaps matches TRBD2 (6 bases). V gave up 2 bases and J gave up 9 bases, with 17 bases separating them. The CDR3 covers 15 residues. The germline V gene encodes CDR1 MDHEN and CDR2 SYDVKM. The CDR3 spells CASSLGASVHSEQFF. For the CDR3, the DNA is TGTGCCAGCAGTTTAGGGGCTAGCGTGCATAGTGAGCAGTTCTTC. Using reference TRBV28 and TRBJ2-1 for the parts outside the CDR3, the full variable domain is DVKVTQSSRYLVKRTGEKVFLECVQDMDHENMFWYRQDPGLGLRLIYFSYDVKMKEKGDIPEGYSVSREKKERFSLILESASTNQTSMYLCASSLGASVHSEQFFGPGTRLTVL.

The chain combines TRBV7-6 with TRBJ1-4; D is unclear. Per germline, CDR1 SGHVS and CDR2 FNYEAQ. The CDR3 contains 14 residues. V was pared by 5 bases and J by 8 bases, with 15 bases between. Here the CDR3 DNA reads TGTGCCAGCAGCCGTGACCGAGGACCAGAAAAACTGTTTTTT. The encoded protein is CASSRDRGPEKLFF.

The chain recombines TRBV5-5 with TRBJ1-1; 7 bases agree with TRBD1. The V gene end was trimmed by 4 bases and the J gene end by 1 base; junction bases not matched to a gene: 16. From germline, CDR1 is SGHKS and CDR2 YYEKEE (reference sequence). The CDR3 spans 18 residues. CDR3 amino acids: CASSLLTFLRDRNTEAFF. The CDR3 DNA reads TGTGCCAGCAGCCTGCTGACGTTCTTAAGGGACAGGAACACTGAAGCTTTCTTT.

The chain carries TRBV28 and TRBJ2-7; possibly TRBD2 for D (5 bases). V was clipped by 7 bases and J by 4 bases, with 20 bases between them. Germline CDR1 and CDR2: MDHEN and SYDVKM. The CDR3 spans 15 residues. Written as DNA, the CDR3 is TGTGCCAGCAACCCTCTTAGGAGGAGTGCTTACGAGCAGTACTTC. Protein: CASNPLRRSAYEQYF.

This rearrangement joins TRBV2 to TRBJ1-2; D gene uncertain. The V and J ends lost 6 bases and 2 bases respectively, with 13 bases between them. The CDR3 runs 14 residues. Looked up from germline, CDR1 is SNHLY and CDR2 is FYNNEI. This CDR3 reads CASSWQPENYGYTF. The CDR3 DNA reads TGTGCCAGCAGCTGGCAGCCCGAAAACTATGGCTACACCTTC.

The chain has TRBV19 and TRBJ1-1; 10 bases fit TRBD1. V trimming: 10 bases; J trimming: 2 bases; junction bases outside the gene matches: 4. Germline V lookup: CDR1 LNHDA, CDR2 SQIVND (reference sequence). This CDR3 region has 13 residues. The CDR3 protein is CATQTGGNTEAFF. The CDR3 DNA sequence: TGTGCCACCCAGACAGGGGGCAACACTGAAGCTTTCTTT.

The J gene is TRBJ1-2, the V gene TRBV2; TRBD1 aligns across 10 bases. Germline-derived CDR1 and CDR2 are SNHLY and FYNNEI. CDR3 length: 14 amino acids. V trimming: 3 bases; J trimming: 3 bases; junction bases outside the gene matches: 1. Here the CDR3 reads CASSETGGYYGYTF. The CDR3, as DNA: TGTGCCAGCAGTGAGACAGGGGGCTACTATGGCTACACCTTC.

This clone occurred once. The CDR3 DNA follows: TGTGCCAGCAGCGTAGGCCCGGCCCAAGAGACCCAGTACTTC. Translation gives CASSVGPAQETQYF. This chain connects TRBV9 to TRBJ2-5; D not certain. V lost 0 bases to trimming and J lost 1 base, with 7 bases between them. The CDR3 covers 14 residues. Germline V gives CDR1 SGDLS, CDR2 YYNGEE.

This chain connects TRBV6-5 to TRBJ2-1, with D possibly being TRBD1 or TRBD2 (5 bases each). The germline CDR1 and CDR2 sequences are MNHEY and SVGAGI. Trimming left V 11 bases short and J 1 base short, with 15 bases between. This CDR3 is built from 14 residues. The CDR3 nucleotides are TGTGCCTCGGGGATTGGGGGTTCCTACAATGAGCAGTTCTTC. Its protein is CASGIGGSYNEQFF.

V is TRBV10-1 and J is TRBJ1-3, with a weak D call TRBD1 (5 bases). Between the trimmed V and J ends, which lost 3 bases and 0 bases, there was a span of 9 bases. CDR1 and CDR2 (germline): WNHNN, SYGVQD (reference sequence). The CDR3 consists of 15 residues. The CDR3 bases are TGCGCCAGCAGTGAATTCAGGGACTCTGGAAACACCATATATTTT. This gives the protein CASSEFRDSGNTIYF.

This clone has just a few counts. This rearrangement joins TRBV6-6 to TRBJ2-2, with D maybe TRBD2 (7 bases). V lost 5 bases and J lost 3, with 13 bases in between. Germline V gene data show CDR1 as MNHNY and CDR2 as SVGAGI (reference sequence). CDR3 size: 15 residues. The CDR3 protein is CASSIRGADTGELFF. CDR3 nucleotides: TGTGCCAGCAGTATCCGGGGGGCCGACACCGGGGAGCTGTTTTTT.

The chain uses TRBV10-3 and TRBJ2-1; 12 bases line up with TRBD2. CDR1 and CDR2 (germline): ENHRY, SYGVKD. The CDR3 consists of 15 residues. V lost 4 bases, J lost 7 bases, and 5 bases stayed unmatched. The CDR3 loop reads CAISASGRALNEQFF. As DNA, the CDR3 is TGTGCCATCAGTGCTAGCGGGAGGGCTCTGAATGAGCAGTTCTTC.

The V and J genes are TRBV6-6 and TRBJ2-7, with D possibly being TRBD1 or TRBD2 (6 bases each). Germline V gives CDR1 MNHNY, CDR2 SVGAGI (reference sequence). There are 13 residues in the CDR3. V shed 8 bases and J shed 0 bases, with 11 bases lying between them. This CDR3 reads CASRGQSSYEQYF. The DNA for the CDR3 is TGTGCCAGCCGGGGGCAGAGCTCCTACGAGCAGTACTTC.

The chain uses TRBV5-1 and TRBJ2-1; D unresolved. V was cut by 5 bases and J by 5 bases, with 11 bases left in between. CDR1 is SGHRS and CDR2 is YFSETQ in the germline V gene. The CDR3 is made up of 13 amino acids. The CDR3 DNA reads as TGCGCCAGCAGTAGGGATAACAACAATGAGCAGTTCTTC. Translation gives CASSRDNNNEQFF.

The chain has TRBV19 and TRBJ2-2; D perhaps matches TRBD1 (6 bases). This CDR3 contains 16 residues. Per germline, CDR1 LNHDA and CDR2 SQIVND (reference sequence). V gave up 5 bases and J gave up 2 bases, with 15 bases separating them. DNA of the CDR3: TGTGCCAGTAGTCGAACAGGGTTAGCAAACACCGGGGAGCTGTTTTTT. Its translation is CASSRTGLANTGELFF.

This clone was recorded a few times. The chain employs TRBV29-1 and TRBJ2-1, with 9 positions matching TRBD1. Germline trimming cut 5 bases from V and 0 bases from J; bases unmatched to any gene: 2. CDR1 and CDR2 (germline): SQVTM, ANQGSEA. This CDR3 region has 14 residues. CDR3 protein: CSVTGGDSYNEQFF. DNA for the CDR3: TGCAGCGTTACAGGGGGCGACTCCTACAATGAGCAGTTCTTC.